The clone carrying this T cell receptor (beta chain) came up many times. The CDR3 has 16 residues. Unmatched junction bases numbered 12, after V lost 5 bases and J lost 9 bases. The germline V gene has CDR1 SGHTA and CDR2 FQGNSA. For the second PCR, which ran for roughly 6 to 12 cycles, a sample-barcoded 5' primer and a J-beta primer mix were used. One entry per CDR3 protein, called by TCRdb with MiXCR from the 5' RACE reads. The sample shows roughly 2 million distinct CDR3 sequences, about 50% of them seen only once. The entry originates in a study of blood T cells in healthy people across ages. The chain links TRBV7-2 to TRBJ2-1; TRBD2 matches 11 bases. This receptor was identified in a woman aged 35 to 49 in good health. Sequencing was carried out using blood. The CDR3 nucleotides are TGTGCCAGCAGCCCAGGGGGCCTAGCGGGGGGTCGTGAGCAGTTCTTC. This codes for CASSPGGLAGGREQFF.